What follows are 26 T cell receptor beta chains derived from one specimen sequenced in a study of blood T cell repertoires in COVID-19. The assay was immunoSEQ multiplex PCR, and TCRdb's table has in-frame clones only and misses some. The sample gives 200,000 to 250,000 clones, more than 85% of which show up once; about a tenth is in the top ten. Sequenced: peripheral blood. The receptor source for this set is a woman in her 50s with COVID-19, enrolled during active disease.

For the CDR3, the DNA is TGTGCCAGCAGCTTAGGACTCGGTCTACAGCCCCAGCATTTT. It specifies CASSLGLGLQPQHF. The rearrangement links TRBV7-2 to TRBJ1-5; D is undetermined. Per the germline V gene, CDR1 is SGHTA and CDR2 is FQGNSA. This CDR3 has 14 amino acids. The V gene lost 1 base and the J gene lost 7 bases, with 11 bases spanning the gap.

The chain links TRBV5-6 to TRBJ1-1; 7 bases fit TRBD1. Unmatched junction bases numbered 5, after V lost 4 bases and J lost 2 bases. This CDR3 has 14 residues. The V gene's germline CDR1 is SGHDT and CDR2 YYEEEE. CDR3 region: CASSRGQLNTEAFF. For the CDR3, the DNA is TGTGCCAGCAGCCGGGGACAGCTTAACACTGAAGCTTTCTTT.

This rearrangement joins TRBV18 to TRBJ2-5; tentative D call: TRBD1 (5 bases). This CDR3 region has 15 residues. V was clipped by 3 bases and J by 5 bases, with 16 bases between them. Germline V gene data show CDR1 as KGHSH and CDR2 as LQKENI. The CDR3 DNA is TGTGCCAGCTCACCTACCCATACAGGAGTGGAGACCCAGTACTTC. This translates into CASSPTHTGVETQYF.

The chain employs TRBV7-2 and TRBJ2-1, with TRBD2 identical over 13 bases. CDR3 size: 16 residues. CDR1 and CDR2 from the germline V gene are SGHTA and FQGNSA. Trimming removed 5 bases from V and 3 bases from J; junction bases left unmatched: 4. CDR3 nucleotides: TGTGCCAGCAGCCCCACTAGCGGGGGGGTCTACAATGAGCAGTTCTTC. The encoded protein is CASSPTSGGVYNEQFF.

V is TRBV5-6 and J is TRBJ1-4; no reliable D call. V was cut by 0 bases and J by 8 bases, with 17 bases left in between. This CDR3 has 16 residues. Germline assignment: CDR1 SGHDT and CDR2 YYEEEE. CDR3 in amino acids: CASSLAGNLLQEKLFF. The CDR3 nucleotides read TGTGCCAGCAGCTTGGCCGGGAACCTCCTGCAGGAAAAACTGTTTTTT.

The chain has TRBV19 and TRBJ2-2; D gene unclear. Germline V gene data show CDR1 as LNHDA and CDR2 as SQIVND (reference sequence). The length of the CDR3 is 14 residues. V lost 3 bases to trimming and J lost 2 bases, with 7 bases between them. CDR3 nucleotide sequence: TGTGCCAGTAGTATTGGGCCTAACACCGGGGAGCTGTTTTTT. Protein product: CASSIGPNTGELFF.

This rearrangement joins TRBV9 to TRBJ2-1; 7 positions agree with TRBD2. J lost 9 bases, V lost 4 bases, and 13 bases had no gene match. This CDR3 has 15 residues. The germline gives CDR1 SGDLS, CDR2 YYNGEE. CDR3 bases: TGTGCCAGCAGCATAAGATCCGGGACTAATGGTGAGCAGTTCTTC. Translation gives CASSIRSGTNGEQFF.

The genes are TRBV3-1 (or the pseudogene TRBV3-2) and TRBJ2-5, with D possibly TRBD1 on 5 matching bases. From germline, CDR1 is LGHDT and CDR2 YNNKEL (reference sequence). V dropped 6 bases and J dropped 2 bases, with 10 bases sitting between them. The CDR3 runs 13 residues. The CDR3 here is CASSPTEQETQYF. As DNA, the CDR3 is TGTGCCAGCAGTCCGACAGAACAAGAGACCCAGTACTTC.

This sequence joins TRBV13 and TRBJ1-6; 7 bases agree with TRBD1. Trimming at V came to 3 bases and at J to 6 bases, leaving 2 bases not matched to a gene. The CDR3 consists of 14 residues. CDR1 is PRHDT and CDR2 is FYEKMQ in the germline V gene (reference sequence). CDR3 residues: CASSFGTANSPLHF. The CDR3 DNA sequence: TGTGCCAGCAGCTTTGGGACAGCTAATTCACCCCTCCACTTT.

V is TRBV7-8 and J is TRBJ1-5; D unclear. Germline values: CDR1 SGHVS, CDR2 FQNEAQ. CDR3 length equals 15 residues. V lost 3 bases, J lost 2 bases, and 11 bases lay in between. CDR3 protein: CASSLQATGNQPQHF. The CDR3 DNA reads as TGTGCCAGCAGCTTGCAGGCGACGGGCAATCAGCCCCAGCATTTT.

This chain joins TRBV5-1 and TRBJ2-3; tentative D call: TRBD2 (5 bases). The CDR3 runs 14 residues. With 2 bases removed from V and 6 bases from J, the gap between germline ends came to 13 bases. Germline-derived CDR1 and CDR2 are SGHRS and YFSETQ. The CDR3 sequence is CASSFREIADTQYF. DNA for the CDR3: TGCGCCAGCAGCTTCCGGGAAATCGCGGATACGCAGTATTTT.

The chain has TRBV25-1 and TRBJ1-4; tentatively, D is TRBD1 (6 bases). Trimming removed 1 base from V and 5 bases from J, with 11 bases in between. Germline CDR1 is MGHDK and CDR2 is SYGVNS. This CDR3 region has 15 residues. The CDR3 loop reads CASSEWGTFNEKLFF. In DNA form, the CDR3 reads TGTGCCAGCAGTGAATGGGGGACATTCAATGAAAAACTGTTTTTT.

CDR3 residues: CASSRGTGANVLTF. In nucleotides, the CDR3 is TGTGCCAGCAGTCGGGGGACTGGGGCCAACGTCCTGACTTTC. This rearrangement joins TRBV27 to TRBJ2-6; TRBD2 is a possible D gene (6 bases). The V gene lost 5 bases and the J gene lost 2 bases, with 7 bases spanning the gap. The CDR3 has 14 residues. Germline CDR1 MNHEY, CDR2 SMNVEV (reference sequence). The full variable domain, completed using reference TRBV27 and TRBJ2-6, is EAQVTQNPRYLITVTGKKLTVTCSQNMNHEYMSWYRQDPGLGLRQIYYSMNVEVTDKGDVPEGYKVSRKEKRNFPLILESPSPNQTSLYFCASSRGTGANVLTFGAGSRLTVL.

This rearrangement joins TRBV19 to TRBJ1-1; D may be TRBD1 (6 bases). Germline V lookup: CDR1 LNHDA, CDR2 SQIVND (reference sequence). V lost 5 bases to trimming and J lost 5 bases, with 12 bases between them. This CDR3 spans 13 amino acids. CDR3 sequence: CASSPQGGTEAFF. CDR3 DNA: TGTGCCAGTAGTCCACAGGGCGGGACTGAAGCTTTCTTT.

V gene TRBV19 combines with J gene TRBJ1-5, with D maybe TRBD1 (5 bases). This CDR3 has 13 residues. Trimming pared 10 bases from V and 6 bases from J, leaving 16 bases between. Germline CDR1 reads LNHDA; CDR2 reads SQIVND (reference sequence). The CDR3 spells CATESRVGQPQHF. The CDR3, as DNA: TGTGCCACCGAGTCCAGGGTTGGTCAGCCCCAGCATTTT.

The J gene is TRBJ1-6, the V gene TRBV2; D is perhaps TRBD1 (6 bases). The V end was cut by 6 bases, the J end by 4 bases, with 16 bases between. The CDR3 runs 16 residues. The germline CDR1 and CDR2 sequences are SNHLY and FYNNEI. The CDR3 region is CASRDRQVLYNSPLHF. As DNA, the CDR3 is TGTGCCAGCAGAGATCGACAGGTCCTGTATAATTCACCCCTCCACTTT.

The rearrangement joins TRBV5-1 to TRBJ2-1, with 10 bases matching TRBD1. The CDR3 spans 16 residues. Trimming at V came to 4 bases and at J to 6 bases, leaving 10 bases not matched to a gene. Germline assignment: CDR1 SGHRS and CDR2 YFSETQ. CDR3 bases: TGCGCCAGCAGCAAAGAGGGACAGGGGCTTACCAATGAGCAGTTCTTC. Translating gives CASSKEGQGLTNEQFF.

The chain couples TRBV28 to TRBJ2-7, with D perhaps TRBD1 (6 bases). CDR1 is MDHEN and CDR2 is SYDVKM in the germline V gene. Between the trimmed V and J ends, which lost 6 bases and 3 bases, there was a span of 12 bases. The CDR3 spans 13 residues. The CDR3 DNA follows: TGTGCCAGCAGCCCGGGACATCTCTACGAGCAGTACTTC. Protein: CASSPGHLYEQYF.

The chain combines TRBV12-5 with TRBJ1-2, with D perhaps TRBD1 (6 bases). V was pared by 3 bases and J by 8 bases, with 16 bases between. In germline, CDR1 is LGHNT, CDR2 FRNRAP. The CDR3 has 14 amino acids. The CDR3 protein is CASGFRTVAKGYTF. CDR3 nucleotide sequence: TGTGCTAGTGGTTTTAGGACAGTTGCTAAAGGCTACACCTTC.

The gene calls are TRBV30 and TRBJ1-2; possibly TRBD1 for D (6 bases). V dropped 1 base and J dropped 2 bases, with 11 bases sitting between them. This CDR3 has 14 amino acids. The germline V gene encodes CDR1 GTSNPN and CDR2 SVGIG (reference sequence). The CDR3 coding sequence is TGTGCCTGGAGTGCGGACAGCCTAAACTATGGCTACACCTTC. Its translation: CAWSADSLNYGYTF. Combining the CDR3 with reference TRBV30 and TRBJ1-2 gives the whole variable domain SQTIHQWPATLVQPVGSPLSLECTVEGTSNPNLYWYRQAAGRGLQLLFYSVGIGQISSEVPQNLSASRPQDRQFILSSKKLLLSDSGFYLCAWSADSLNYGYTFGSGTRLTVV.

The rearrangement joins TRBV14 to TRBJ1-2; no firm D call. Germline V gene data show CDR1 as SGHDN and CDR2 as FVKESK. V was pared by 1 base and J by 6 bases, with 15 bases between. The CDR3 runs to 15 residues. The CDR3 DNA reads as TGTGCCAGCAGCCAAGTGTTGCCCCCAGTAAATGGCTACACCTTC. Translated: CASSQVLPPVNGYTF.

J is TRBJ1-2 and V is TRBV19, with D perhaps matching TRBD1 (6 bases). Per germline, CDR1 LNHDA and CDR2 SQIVND (reference sequence). The CDR3 is 14 residues long. Trimming pared 3 bases from V and 4 bases from J, leaving 12 bases between. CDR3 nucleotide sequence: TGTGCCAGTAGTATGAGAGGACAGCCCTATGGCTACACCTTC. It encodes CASSMRGQPYGYTF. Filled out from reference TRBV19 and TRBJ1-2, the complete variable domain reads DGGITQSPKYLFRKEGQNVTLSCEQNLNHDAMYWYRQDPGQGLRLIYYSQIVNDFQKGDIAEGYSVSREKKESFPLTVTSAQKNPTAFYLCASSMRGQPYGYTFGSGTRLTVV.

This clone appeared a single time. The chain has TRBV7-9 and TRBJ2-2, with D maybe TRBD1 (5 bases). The V gene's germline CDR1 is SEHNR and CDR2 FQNEAQ (reference sequence). Trimming shortened V by 5 bases and J by 5 bases, and 24 bases separated the two germline ends. The CDR3 has 18 amino acids. The CDR3 DNA follows: TGTGCCAGCAGCCCTTCTACTGGGGCGGTTGACTTGACCGGGGAGCTGTTTTTT. Amino acids: CASSPSTGAVDLTGELFF.

The chain combines TRBV11-2 with TRBJ2-5; weak D call: TRBD2 (5 bases). The CDR3 is 18 amino acids. Germline values: CDR1 SGHAT, CDR2 FQNNGV. V shed 0 bases and J shed 1 base, with 18 bases lying between them. The CDR3 spells CASSLDHTGIGFQETQYF. CDR3 nucleotides: TGTGCCAGCAGCTTAGATCATACGGGGATCGGTTTCCAAGAGACCCAGTACTTC.

The CDR3 sequence is CAWSVSREGSSYNSPLHF. CDR3 nucleotide sequence: TGTGCCTGGAGTGTCAGCAGGGAGGGGAGCTCCTATAATTCACCCCTCCACTTT. This rearrangement joins TRBV30 to TRBJ1-6; TRBD1 is a possible D gene (5 bases). V lost 0 bases, J lost 0 bases, and 15 bases lay in between. The CDR3 contains 18 residues. Per the germline V gene, CDR1 is GTSNPN and CDR2 is SVGIG (reference sequence).

The rearrangement links TRBV10-1 to TRBJ2-7, with TRBD2 identical over 8 bases. The V and J ends lost 8 bases and 2 bases, in that order; junction bases with no gene match: 5. Germline CDR1 reads WNHNN; CDR2 reads SYGVQD (reference sequence). The CDR3 runs 13 residues. The CDR3 spells CASPKLAAYEQYV. CDR3 nucleotides: TGCGCCAGCCCGAAACTAGCGGCCTACGAGCAGTACGTC.